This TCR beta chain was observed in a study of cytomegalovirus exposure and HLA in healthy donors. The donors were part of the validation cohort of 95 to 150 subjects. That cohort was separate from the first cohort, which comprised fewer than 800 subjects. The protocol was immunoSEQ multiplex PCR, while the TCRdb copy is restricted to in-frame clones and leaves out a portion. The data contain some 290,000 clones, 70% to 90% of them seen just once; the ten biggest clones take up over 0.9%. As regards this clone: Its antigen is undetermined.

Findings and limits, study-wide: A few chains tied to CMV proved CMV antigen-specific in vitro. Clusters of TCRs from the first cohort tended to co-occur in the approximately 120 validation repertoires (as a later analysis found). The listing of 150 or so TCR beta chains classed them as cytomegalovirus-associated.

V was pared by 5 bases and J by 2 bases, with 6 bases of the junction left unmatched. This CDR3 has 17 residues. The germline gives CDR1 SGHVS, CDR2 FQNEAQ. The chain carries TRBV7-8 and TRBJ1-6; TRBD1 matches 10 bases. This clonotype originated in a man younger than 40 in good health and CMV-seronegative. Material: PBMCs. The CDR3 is CASSPRTGGTYNSPLHF. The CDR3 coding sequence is TGTGCCAGCAGCCCCCGGACAGGGGGGACCTATAATTCACCCCTCCACTTT.